This T cell receptor (beta chain) comes out of a study of technical replicates of blood from four donors. This table comes from immunoSEQ multiplex PCR, and its TCRdb copy is limited to in-frame clones, with some not included. Among approximately 99,000 clones, about 95% were seen once, and the ten largest hold around 0.21%. The V segment lost 11 bases and the J segment 5 bases; nucleotides outside the gene matches: 12. The germline V gene encodes CDR1 SNHLY and CDR2 FYNNEI. This CDR3 contains 14 residues. Sequenced material: T cells isolated from PBMCs. This chain joins TRBV2 and TRBJ1-2; the match to TRBD1 covers 9 bases. The sequence derives from a human donor in good health. CDR3 region: CASQGTGGQYGYTF. As DNA, the CDR3 is TGTGCCTCTCAGGGCACAGGGGGCCAGTATGGCTACACCTTC.